The 25 T cell receptor beta chains in this list originate from one sample, sequenced in a study of T cells in Graves' hyperthyroidism and ophthalmopathy. TCR beta CDR3 regions were amplified from RNA transcripts. The TCR CDR3 first-round RT-PCR relied on the HTBI primer set. TCRdb analysed the multiplex PCR reads with MiXCR anew, one entry per CDR3 protein. The data contain about half a million distinct CDR3 sequences, approximately 24% of them seen just once; the ten biggest clones take up about 11%. The sequenced sample was blood. These receptor sequences come from a woman in her twenties or thirties with Graves' ophthalmopathy.

There are many counts of this clonotype. This chain's CDR3 is CASSMRGTQYF. The DNA for the CDR3 is TGTGCCAGTAGTATGAGGGGGACCCAGTACTTC. The chain carries TRBV19 and TRBJ2-5, with D perhaps being TRBD1 or TRBD2 (5 bases each). The CDR3 length is 11 residues. Per the germline V gene, CDR1 is LNHDA and CDR2 is SQIVND (reference sequence). V lost 3 bases, J lost 7 bases, and 6 bases lay in between.

This clonotype was observed a few times. The V and J genes are TRBV27 and TRBJ2-7; 7 positions match TRBD2. Germline CDR1 and CDR2: MNHEY and SMNVEV (reference sequence). CDR3 size: 15 residues. The V segment lost 3 bases and the J segment 7 bases; nucleotides outside the gene matches: 12. The CDR3 sequence: CASSFTRLAAGEQYF. The CDR3 DNA reads as TGTGCCAGCAGTTTCACCCGACTAGCCGCTGGAGAGCAGTACTTC.

The chain uses TRBV12-3 or TRBV12-4 and TRBJ1-2; the match to TRBD1 covers 11 bases. V shed 5 bases, J shed 6 bases, and the junction held 14 bases outside the gene matches. The length of the CDR3 is 17 residues. CDR3: CASSPRTGGFERDGYTF. The CDR3 region has the DNA TGTGCCAGCAGTCCACGGACAGGGGGCTTCGAACGAGATGGCTACACCTTC.

This clonotype was seen at least ten times. The chain has TRBV7-2 and TRBJ2-2; 11 bases agree with TRBD2. This CDR3 is 15 amino acids long. Germline trimming cut 3 bases from V and 6 bases from J; bases unmatched to any gene: 3. Germline loops: CDR1 SGHTA, CDR2 FQGNSA. The CDR3 reads CASSFSGGDAGELFF. CDR3 coding DNA: TGTGCCAGCAGCTTTAGCGGGGGGGACGCCGGGGAGCTGTTTTTT.

This clonotype occurred a few times. This rearrangement joins TRBV3-1 to TRBJ2-7; no reliable D call. V lost 0 bases and J 5 bases, leaving 8 bases between the germline ends. CDR3 length equals 13 residues. CDR1 and CDR2 from the germline V gene are LGHDT and YNNKEL (reference sequence). The CDR3 loop reads CASSQDQFHEQYF. The DNA of the CDR3 is TGTGCCAGCAGCCAAGATCAGTTCCACGAGCAGTACTTC.

This clonotype was counted many times. J is TRBJ2-5 and V is TRBV5-1; D remains unclear. CDR1 SGHRS and CDR2 YFSETQ come from the germline V gene. Between the trimmed V and J ends, which lost 4 bases and 5 bases, there was a span of 6 bases. The CDR3 has 11 residues. The CDR3 sequence: CASSEKETQYF. The CDR3 DNA reads as TGCGCCAGCAGCGAGAAGGAGACCCAGTACTTC.

This clonotype was picked up many times. V gene TRBV20-1 combines with J gene TRBJ1-2, with D unclear. The CDR3 is made up of 12 amino acids. The V end was cut by 1 base, the J end by 4 bases, with 7 bases between. Germline V lookup: CDR1 DFQATT, CDR2 SNEGSKA (reference sequence). This CDR3 reads CSARGTGYGYTF. CDR3 nucleotides: TGCAGTGCTAGAGGGACGGGCTATGGCTACACCTTC.

This clonotype appeared a few times. The chain has TRBV20-1 and TRBJ2-5; D is unresolved. CDR1 DFQATT and CDR2 SNEGSKA come from the germline V gene (reference sequence). Between the trimmed V and J ends, which lost 1 base and 4 bases, there was a span of 10 bases. The CDR3 loop spans 13 amino acids. CDR3 protein: CSARGPVGETQYF. As DNA, the CDR3 is TGCAGTGCTAGAGGCCCCGTGGGAGAGACCCAGTACTTC.

There are many counts of this clonotype. V usage is TRBV4-1 and J usage is TRBJ2-5, with a weak D call TRBD2 (6 bases). Trimming removed 4 bases at V and 5 bases at J, with 14 bases between. CDR3 length equals 14 residues. Germline assignment: CDR1 MGHRA and CDR2 YSYEKL. The CDR3: CASSRFSGGETQYF. CDR3 DNA: TGCGCCAGCAGCCGATTCTCTGGAGGGGAGACCCAGTACTTC.

The rearrangement links TRBV28 to TRBJ2-2; D may be TRBD2 (5 bases). CDR1 and CDR2 (germline): MDHEN, SYDVKM. This CDR3 comprises 14 residues. Deletions cut 8 bases from V and 0 bases from J, with 10 bases between. The chain's CDR3 is CASEEGPNTGELFF. DNA of the CDR3: TGTGCCAGCGAAGAGGGCCCGAACACCGGGGAGCTGTTTTTT.

In this sample, this clonotype turned up once. A read error may be the cause here, since a much bigger clone is one base away. CDR3 DNA sequence: TGTGCCAGCTGGTTAGGACAGGGTTCCACCGGGGAGCTGCTTTTT. It is translated as CASWLGQGSTGELLF. The chain recombines TRBV12-3 or TRBV12-4 with TRBJ2-2; 8 positions agree with TRBD1. The CDR3 is 15 amino acids.

This clonotype was found many times. The V and J genes are TRBV30 and TRBJ1-3; 8 bases align to TRBD1. Unmatched junction bases numbered 0, after V lost 5 bases and J lost 0 bases. This CDR3 has 13 residues. Germline loops: CDR1 GTSNPN, CDR2 SVGIG (reference sequence). The CDR3 sequence is CAWGTGSGNTIYF. The CDR3 nucleotides are TGTGCCTGGGGGACAGGCTCTGGAAACACCATATATTTT.

This clonotype was seen repeatedly, ten times or more. This chain connects TRBV27 to TRBJ1-2; no reliable D call. Trimming removed 0 bases at V and 7 bases at J, with 15 bases between. CDR1 and CDR2 from the germline V gene are MNHEY and SMNVEV (reference sequence). The CDR3 sequence is 15 residues long. The CDR3 nucleotides read TGTGCCAGCAGTTTATCGGTGCGCCGCCCGGGTGGCTACACCTTC. Its translation is CASSLSVRRPGGYTF.

This clonotype appeared a single time. The rearrangement joins TRBV10-1 to TRBJ2-7; D is ambiguous. V lost 4 bases and J 2 bases, leaving 15 bases between the germline ends. The CDR3 sequence is 15 residues long. Germline CDR1 WNHNN, CDR2 SYGVQD (reference sequence). CDR3 coding DNA: TGCGCCAGCAGTGGTTTGAGGATTTGGCCCTACGAGCAGTACTTC. It codes for CASSGLRIWPYEQYF.

This clonotype was seen a handful of times. The rearrangement links TRBV15 to TRBJ1-2, with D perhaps matching TRBD1 (6 bases). Trimming removed 3 bases at V and 6 bases at J, with 14 bases between. This CDR3 has 14 residues. The germline V gene has CDR1 LNHNV and CDR2 YYDKDF (reference sequence). The CDR3 coding sequence is TGTGCCACCAGCAGGGGACAACTCCTCGATGGCTACACCTTC. Protein product: CATSRGQLLDGYTF.

At least ten counts were recorded for this clonotype. V gene TRBV30 combines with J gene TRBJ1-1; 8 bases are a match to TRBD1. The V segment lost 5 bases and the J segment 3 bases; nucleotides outside the gene matches: 2. CDR3 length equals 12 residues. The germline CDR1 and CDR2 sequences are GTSNPN and SVGIG (reference sequence). CDR3 DNA sequence: TGTGCCTGGGAGACAGGGGACACTGAAGCTTTCTTT. As protein: CAWETGDTEAFF.

The chain is built from TRBV6-2 or TRBV6-3 and TRBJ1-2; 8 nucleotides agree with TRBD1. This CDR3 is built from 18 residues. J lost 6 bases, V lost 0 bases, and 15 bases had no gene match. CDR1 is MNHEY and CDR2 is SVGEGT in the germline V gene. DNA of the CDR3: TGTGCCAGCAGTTACTCGAGAGGGAGGACAGGGCCAATGGATGGCTACACCTTC. It is translated as CASSYSRGRTGPMDGYTF.

This clonotype was seen a handful of times. The chain carries TRBV11-1 and TRBJ1-1, with D tentatively TRBD1 (6 bases). CDR1 is SGHAT, CDR2 FQDESV, per germline (reference sequence). The length of the CDR3 is 13 residues. Trimming pared 10 bases from V and 5 bases from J, leaving 17 bases between. The CDR3 is CATRWGAETEAFF. DNA of the CDR3: TGTGCCACCAGGTGGGGGGCAGAGACTGAAGCTTTCTTT.

This clonotype showed up just a few times. The gene calls are TRBV28 and TRBJ1-2; no reliable D call. The germline V and J ends were trimmed by 5 bases and 3 bases, with 13 bases remaining between them. From germline, CDR1 is MDHEN and CDR2 SYDVKM. This CDR3 is 14 amino acids long. The CDR3 DNA is TGTGCCAGCAGTCCCCTAAGCACTGACTATGGCTACACCTTC. Protein product: CASSPLSTDYGYTF.

This clonotype was counted a few times. The chain uses TRBV4-3 and TRBJ2-4; a possible D gene is TRBD2 (6 bases). Germline V gene data show CDR1 as LGHNA and CDR2 as YSLEER. The CDR3 length is 14 residues. Trimming left V 1 base short and J 7 bases short, with 11 bases between. CDR3 sequence reads: CASSQGRASNIQYF. In DNA, the CDR3 is TGCGCCAGCAGCCAAGGGAGGGCTTCGAACATTCAGTACTTC.

This clonotype was counted at least ten times. The rearrangement links TRBV6-1 to TRBJ1-5; 7 nucleotides line up with TRBD1. The CDR3 loop spans 15 amino acids. Germline assignment: CDR1 MNHNS and CDR2 SASEGT. The V gene end was trimmed by 6 bases and the J gene end by 4 bases; junction bases not matched to a gene: 9. CDR3 sequence (DNA): TGTGCCAGCAGCAGCGTCAGGGGGGCTAATCAGCCCCAGCATTTT. This sequence encodes CASSSVRGANQPQHF.

This clonotype was counted at least ten times. The gene calls are TRBV27 and TRBJ2-7, with D possibly called TRBD1 or TRBD2 (7 bases each). The CDR3 loop spans 13 amino acids. Germline V gives CDR1 MNHEY, CDR2 SMNVEV (reference sequence). The V and J ends lost 2 bases and 6 bases respectively, with 11 bases between them. The CDR3 coding sequence is TGTGCCAGCAGTTTACAGGGGGAGGGCGAGCAGTACTTC. Protein: CASSLQGEGEQYF.

As for this clonotype: One end of the junction does not line up with germline, which may come from a read error. The chain combines TRBV30 with TRBJ2-7; 7 bases are a match to TRBD2. The germline V gene has CDR1 GTSNPN and CDR2 SVGIG (reference sequence). This CDR3 contains 12 residues. The CDR3 is CAWGGDSYKQYF. Written as DNA, the CDR3 is TGTGCCTGGGGGGGGGACTCCTACAAGCAGTACTTC.

The chain couples TRBV6-2 or TRBV6-3 to TRBJ2-7; the match to TRBD2 covers 11 bases. The CDR3 has 15 residues. Germline assignment: CDR1 MNHEY and CDR2 SVGEGT. CDR3 loop: CATRTSGYNSYEQYF. In DNA form, the CDR3 reads TGTGCTACCCGGACTAGCGGGTACAACTCCTACGAGCAGTACTTC.

The V and J genes are TRBV7-9 and TRBJ1-1, with D tentatively TRBD1 (6 bases). The CDR3 spans 15 residues. The ends were cut back, 1 base at V and 5 bases at J, with 14 bases in the middle. Germline CDR1 and CDR2: SEHNR and FQNEAQ (reference sequence). In DNA form, the CDR3 reads TGTGCCAGCAGCTTAGTTGGGGGCGCAGAAACTGAAGCTTTCTTT. It encodes CASSLVGGAETEAFF.